A selection of T cell receptor beta chains follows, all from one sample in a study of cytomegalovirus exposure and HLA in healthy donors. The protocol was immunoSEQ multiplex PCR, while the TCRdb copy is restricted to in-frame clones and leaves out a portion. There are some 140,000 clones in the sample; 73% occur only once, and 1% to 1.5% lies in the top ten. Sequenced: PBMCs. These receptors originate from a woman in her forties in good health and CMV-seronegative. The CDR3 runs from the conserved cysteine through the conserved F or W. The D gene is left open where the match is weak. Some rows mark clone size as missing; the rest say once, few, many or name a class of expanded clone.

j_call d_call clone_size v_call cdr3_aa cdr3_nt
TRBJ1-2 TRBD1 . TRBV5-1 CASSLEDRGSYGCTF TGCGCCAGCAGCTTGGAGGACAGGGGGTCCTATGGCTGCACCTTC
TRBJ2-2 TRBD1 . TRBV5-5 CASSLDRGRAGELFF TGTGCCAGCAGCTTGGACAGGGGGCGCGCCGGGGAGCTGTTTTTT
TRBJ1-3 . . TRBV6-5 CASSYSRPYLGNTIYF TGTGCCAGCAGTTACTCGCGCCCATACCTCGGAAACACCATATATTTT
TRBJ2-5 TRBD1 once TRBV2 CASSGQAKETQYF TGTGCCAGCTCCGGACAGGCCAAAGAGACCCAGTACTTC
TRBJ1-2 . few TRBV19 CASTSQDNYGYTF TGTGCCAGTACCTCACAGGACAACTATGGCTACACCTTC
TRBJ2-2 TRBD2 . TRBV19 CASSIDGGVSGELFF TGTGCCAGTAGTATTGACGGGGGGGTGAGCGGGGAGCTGTTTTTT
TRBJ2-5 . few TRBV4-1 CASSQDDVRGGQTQYF TGCGCCAGCAGCCAAGACGATGTCAGGGGTGGGCAGACCCAGTACTTC
TRBJ2-2 . . TRBV5-1 CASSSFGVPAGELFF TGCGCCAGCAGCTCCTTCGGGGTTCCTGCCGGGGAGCTGTTTTTT
TRBJ1-6 TRBD1 . TRBV5-1 CASSLGGGRNNSPLHF TGCGCCAGCAGCTTGGGAGGGGGCAGGAATAATTCACCCCTCCACTTT
TRBJ1-4 TRBD1 . TRBV5-1 CASSNGQDGEKLFF TGCGCCAGCAGTAATGGACAGGATGGTGAAAAACTGTTTTTT